This TCR beta chain was identified during a study of T cells in localized non-small cell lung cancer. On this clone: What it recognizes is unknown.

Sequencing used immunoSEQ multiplex PCR; TCRdb keeps in-frame clones, though not all of them. The sample has around 19,000 clones, around four fifths seen once. Study-level results: Measurement of T cell clonality placed uninvolved adjacent lung highest, above the level in tumor. Median detection of top 100 tumor clones in adjacent lung was roughly 61 clones.

This TCR was recovered from a male donor at least 60 years old with stage III lung adenocarcinoma. Sequencing used peripheral blood, obtained before any cancer treatment.

This chain's CDR3 is CASSQGRSSTDTQYF. In DNA, the CDR3 is TGTGCCAGCAGTCAGGGACGGAGTAGCACAGATACGCAGTATTTT. The chain employs TRBV5-4 and TRBJ2-3; either TRBD1 or TRBD2 may supply D (5 bases each). V was clipped by 5 bases and J by 0 bases, with 13 bases between them. In germline, CDR1 is SGHNT, CDR2 YYREEE (reference sequence). CDR3 length: 15 amino acids.